These 18 T cell receptor beta chains were sequenced from one sample in a study of OX40 agonist ivuxolimab in advanced cancers. Generated by immunoSEQ multiplex PCR, the TCRdb table keeps only in-frame clones and is missing some. The data hold about 96,000 clones, with about 90% observed a single time. Source: CD4+ or CD8+ T cells sorted from blood, taken in a trial of the OX40 agonist ivuxolimab. These receptors all stem from an adult with an advanced solid tumor such as melanoma, head and neck, liver or kidney cancer.

The CDR3 sequence is CASSLPLDGGGEQYF. CDR3 sequence (DNA): TGTGCCAGCAGCCTCCCGCTAGACGGGGGAGGCGAGCAGTACTTC. V gene TRBV7-8 combines with J gene TRBJ2-7; tentatively, D is TRBD2 (6 bases). Germline lookup yields CDR1 SGHVS and CDR2 FQNEAQ. Trimming removed 5 bases at V and 6 bases at J, with 20 bases between. The CDR3 runs 15 residues.

The rearrangement links TRBV7-8 to TRBJ2-3, with a weak D call TRBD2 (6 bases). CDR1 is SGHVS and CDR2 is FQNEAQ in the germline V gene. Trimming removed 1 base from V and 1 base from J, with 9 bases in between. The CDR3 sequence is 15 residues long. The CDR3 sequence: CASSLVGLRTDTQYF. CDR3 bases: TGTGCCAGCAGCTTAGTGGGACTTCGCACAGATACGCAGTATTTT.

The V gene is TRBV29-1, the J gene TRBJ2-7; 7 positions match TRBD2. V lost 4 bases to trimming and J lost 0 bases; unmatched junction nucleotides: 3. Germline V gene sequence: CDR1 SQVTM, CDR2 ANQGSEA. CDR3 length: 13 amino acids. CDR3 coding DNA: TGCAGCGTTGCTAGCGGATACTCCTACGAGCAGTACTTC. Amino acid sequence: CSVASGYSYEQYF.

The chain combines TRBV7-3 with TRBJ2-1, with 7 bases fitting TRBD2. V lost 2 bases and J lost 4; bases outside the gene matches: 5. Germline V lookup: CDR1 SGHTA, CDR2 FQGTGA. This CDR3 region has 15 residues. CDR3 bases: TGTGCCAGCAGCTTAGTTGGGACTACATACAATGAGCAGTTCTTC. This encodes CASSLVGTTYNEQFF.

V gene TRBV29-1 combines with J gene TRBJ2-7, with D maybe TRBD2 (6 bases). CDR3 length: 13 amino acids. Germline CDR1 is SQVTM and CDR2 is ANQGSEA. V was pared by 4 bases and J by 0 bases, with 10 bases between. CDR3 sequence reads: CSVGRGFSYEQYF. CDR3 nucleotides: TGCAGCGTTGGTCGGGGGTTCTCCTACGAGCAGTACTTC.

This chain connects TRBV18 to TRBJ1-2; 8 nucleotides match TRBD1. V lost 3 bases to trimming and J lost 8 bases; unmatched junction nucleotides: 11. In germline, CDR1 is KGHSH, CDR2 LQKENI. This CDR3 is built from 15 residues. The CDR3 region is CASSPQDRAVGGYTF. The DNA of the CDR3 is TGTGCCAGCTCACCTCAGGACAGGGCCGTCGGGGGCTACACCTTC.

The chain employs TRBV2 and TRBJ2-7; 8 bases align to TRBD1. V shed 2 bases, J shed 3 bases, and the junction held 9 bases outside the gene matches. Germline CDR1 and CDR2: SNHLY and FYNNEI. The CDR3 spans 16 residues. The CDR3 nucleotides are TGTGCCAGCAGTGAATTGCCTCAGGGGGCAGGCTACGAGCAGTACTTC. This encodes CASSELPQGAGYEQYF.

The chain joins TRBV11-3 to TRBJ2-7, with D perhaps matching TRBD1 (7 bases). The CDR3 is 14 residues long. Germline CDR1 reads SGHNT; CDR2 reads YENEEA. Trimming pared 6 bases from V and 5 bases from J, leaving 17 bases between. CDR3 sequence reads: CASSPQGTLDEQYF. The CDR3 DNA reads TGTGCCAGCAGTCCACAGGGGACTCTCGACGAGCAGTACTTC.

The chain joins TRBV7-2 to TRBJ2-5; D call uncertain. V was trimmed by 1 base and J by 4 bases, leaving 13 bases between them. CDR3 length: 15 amino acids. Per the germline V gene, CDR1 is SGHTA and CDR2 is FQGNSA. CDR3: CASSLETVLSETQYF. In DNA form, the CDR3 reads TGTGCCAGCAGCTTAGAGACTGTTCTATCAGAGACCCAGTACTTC.

V gene TRBV27 combines with J gene TRBJ2-1, with no clear D. There are 9 residues in the CDR3. V lost 11 bases and J 10 bases, leaving 9 bases between the germline ends. Germline V gives CDR1 MNHEY, CDR2 SMNVEV (reference sequence). The CDR3 protein is CAPDFEQFF. The CDR3 bases are TGTGCCCCAGATTTCGAGCAGTTCTTC.

The chain couples TRBV4-3 to TRBJ2-1, with TRBD1 as a possible D gene (5 bases). Germline loops: CDR1 LGHNA, CDR2 YSLEER. The CDR3 is 18 amino acids. Between the trimmed V and J ends, which lost 2 bases and 5 bases, there was a span of 22 bases. The CDR3 sequence is CASSQQPPGFNTDNEQFF. For the CDR3, the DNA is TGCGCCAGCAGCCAACAACCCCCAGGGTTTAATACCGACAATGAGCAGTTCTTC.

V usage is TRBV28 and J usage is TRBJ2-3, with 10 nucleotides matching TRBD2. The J segment lost 5 bases and the V segment lost 6 bases, leaving 8 bases of the junction unmatched. The CDR3 contains 15 residues. The germline V gene encodes CDR1 MDHEN and CDR2 SYDVKM. CDR3 region: CASSPTGTSVDTQYF. The DNA of the CDR3 is TGTGCCAGCAGCCCAACCGGGACTAGCGTAGATACGCAGTATTTT.

The CDR3 bases are TGTGCCAGCAGTTCCCAGAGCCTTCGGGGCTACACCTTC. As protein: CASSSQSLRGYTF. V and J are TRBV28 and TRBJ1-2; D remains unclear. CDR1 and CDR2 (germline): MDHEN, SYDVKM. The CDR3 is 13 amino acids. The ends were cut back, 4 bases at V and 8 bases at J, with 14 bases in the middle.

Only a few counts were recorded for this clone. The chain carries TRBV7-3 and TRBJ1-1; no definite D call. With 5 bases removed from V and 8 bases from J, the gap between germline ends came to 15 bases. Germline V CDR1 and CDR2: SGHTA, FQGTGA. The CDR3 has 13 residues. The CDR3 region is CASSPYVPGEAFF. CDR3 DNA: TGTGCCAGCAGCCCATACGTCCCGGGGGAAGCTTTCTTT.

The chain couples TRBV30 to TRBJ2-7; unclear D gene. Germline-derived CDR1 and CDR2 are GTSNPN and SVGIG (reference sequence). The CDR3 is 12 amino acids. V dropped 3 bases and J dropped 0 bases, with 6 bases sitting between them. The CDR3 DNA is TGTGCCTGGAGCGTAGGCTCCTACGAGCAGTACTTC. Its protein is CAWSVGSYEQYF.

The CDR3, as DNA: TGCAGCGTTGAGGGGACTAGCGGGAAGGACGAGCAGTACTTC. Translating it yields CSVEGTSGKDEQYF. This chain joins TRBV29-1 and TRBJ2-7; 13 nucleotides match TRBD2. The CDR3 length is 14 residues. Germline lookup yields CDR1 SQVTM and CDR2 ANQGSEA. V was pared by 3 bases and J by 5 bases, with 4 bases of the junction left unmatched.

V is TRBV7-2 and J is TRBJ1-4; 7 nucleotides line up with TRBD1. V gave up 5 bases and J gave up 3 bases; unmatched junction bases: 6. This CDR3 region has 15 residues. The V gene's germline CDR1 is SGHTA and CDR2 FQGNSA. CDR3 nucleotides: TGTGCCAGCAGCCCCAGGGGGGGAGCTAATGAAAAACTGTTTTTT. This translates into CASSPRGGANEKLFF.

The chain links TRBV10-3 to TRBJ2-2; possibly TRBD1 or TRBD2 for D (6 bases each). The CDR3 is 15 residues long. CDR1 ENHRY and CDR2 SYGVKD come from the germline V gene. V lost 4 bases and J lost 8, with 17 bases in between. CDR3 nucleotides: TGTGCCATCAGTGGGGGGCTGGGAGGAGTGGGGGAGCTGTTTTTT. The encoded protein is CAISGGLGGVGELFF.